One sample yielded the 25 T cell receptor beta chains listed below, sequenced in a study of blood T cell repertoires in COVID-19. Libraries were prepared by immunoSEQ multiplex PCR; TCRdb keeps only in-frame clonotypes and omits some of them. The sample has around 370,000 clones, around 86% seen once. Input material: peripheral blood. The receptors here all came from a woman between 45 and 60 years old with COVID-19, enrolled during active disease.

The chain is built from TRBV30 and TRBJ2-1; TRBD2 matches at 14 bases. From germline, CDR1 is GTSNPN and CDR2 SVGIG (reference sequence). The CDR3 contains 13 residues. The trim removed 5 bases at V and 10 bases at J, leaving 4 bases unmatched. The CDR3 spells CAWRLAGGREQFF. The CDR3, as DNA: TGTGCCTGGCGACTAGCGGGAGGGCGCGAGCAGTTCTTC.

The chain links TRBV5-4 to TRBJ1-6; TRBD1 agrees at 8 bases. CDR1 and CDR2 from the germline V gene are SGHNT and YYREEE (reference sequence). The CDR3 has 13 amino acids. V shed 4 bases, J shed 13 bases, and the junction held 7 bases outside the gene matches. This CDR3 is CASSIPGQVPLHF. CDR3 bases: TGTGCCAGCAGCATCCCGGGACAGGTGCCCCTCCACTTT. Variable domain in full (rest from reference TRBV5-4 and TRBJ1-6): ETGVTQSPTHLIKTRGQQVTLRCSSQSGHNTVSWYQQALGQGPQFIFQYYREEENGRGNFPPRFSGLQFPNYSSELNVNALELDDSALYLCASSIPGQVPLHFGNGTRLTVT.

This chain connects TRBV6-6 to TRBJ2-7; D might be TRBD2 (5 bases). Germline CDR1 reads MNHNY; CDR2 reads SVGAGI (reference sequence). This CDR3 has 15 amino acids. The V and J ends lost 6 bases and 4 bases respectively, with 19 bases between them. The CDR3, as DNA: TGTGCCAGCAGCGAAGGGAGAGGGTTTGGGTACGAGCAGTACTTC. Its protein is CASSEGRGFGYEQYF.

This clone appeared a single time. The chain uses TRBV19 and TRBJ2-7, with 16 bases lining up with TRBD2. CDR1 and CDR2 (germline): LNHDA, SQIVND (reference sequence). V was clipped by 5 bases and J by 7 bases; unmatched bases: 2. CDR3 size: 14 residues. The CDR3, as DNA: TGTGCCAGTAGTGGGACTAGCGGGAGGGCGGAGCAGTACTTC. This translates into CASSGTSGRAEQYF.

The V call is TRBV27, the J call TRBJ2-2, with D hard to call. The CDR3 length is 17 residues. Germline V lookup: CDR1 MNHEY, CDR2 SMNVEV (reference sequence). V lost 5 bases to trimming and J lost 0 bases, with 16 bases between them. The CDR3 region is CASSDFSGTTNTGELFF. Here the CDR3 DNA reads TGTGCCAGCAGTGATTTCTCCGGCACTACGAACACCGGGGAGCTGTTTTTT.

The chain joins TRBV6-6 to TRBJ1-4; TRBD1 matches at 7 bases. The CDR3 covers 14 residues. The germline V gene has CDR1 MNHNY and CDR2 SVGAGI (reference sequence). J lost 2 bases, V lost 7 bases, and 4 bases had no gene match. CDR3 coding DNA: TGTGCCAGCAACAAAGGGGGCACTAATGAAAAACTGTTTTTT. It specifies CASNKGGTNEKLFF.

This chain joins TRBV7-9 and TRBJ1-2; unclear D gene. V lost 4 bases, J lost 1 base, and 16 bases lay in between. The CDR3 is made up of 16 amino acids. Per germline, CDR1 SEHNR and CDR2 FQNEAQ (reference sequence). The CDR3 region is CASSSYTQVINYGYTF. As DNA, the CDR3 is TGTGCCAGCAGCTCATATACCCAGGTTATTAACTATGGCTACACCTTC. The variable domain in full, with the rest retrieved from reference TRBV7-9 and TRBJ1-2, is DTGVSQNPRHKITKRGQNVTFRCDPISEHNRLYWYRQTLGQGPEFLTYFQNEAQLEKSRLLSDRFSAERPKGSFSTLEIQRTEQGDSAMYLCASSSYTQVINYGYTFGSGTRLTVV.

This clone was seen just once. The rearrangement uses TRBV29-1 and TRBJ2-3; D is unclear. The CDR3 extends over 13 amino acids. Germline values: CDR1 SQVTM, CDR2 ANQGSEA. V was pared by 3 bases and J by 0 bases, with 7 bases between. The CDR3 protein is CSVEAASTDTQYF. In DNA form, the CDR3 reads TGCAGCGTTGAGGCAGCGAGCACAGATACGCAGTATTTT.

The gene calls are TRBV11-2 and TRBJ2-1; D is possibly TRBD2 (5 bases). The CDR3 length is 14 residues. V lost 0 bases and J lost 9, with 12 bases in between. The V gene's germline CDR1 is SGHAT and CDR2 FQNNGV. DNA for the CDR3: TGTGCCAGCAGCTTAGAGGAGTGGCGGGCTGAGCAGTTCTTC. This gives the protein CASSLEEWRAEQFF.

V gene TRBV6-5 combines with J gene TRBJ1-5; 7 nucleotides align to TRBD1. This CDR3 comprises 15 residues. V shed 6 bases and J 0 bases; nucleotides not matched to a gene: 5. From germline, CDR1 is MNHEY and CDR2 SVGAGI. CDR3: CASRDRKDSNQPQHF. The CDR3 DNA reads TGTGCCAGCAGGGACAGGAAGGATAGCAATCAGCCCCAGCATTTT.

The chain employs TRBV12-5 and TRBJ1-3; 10 positions agree with TRBD1. V dropped 7 bases and J dropped 6; count of bases not matched to a gene: 6. Germline values: CDR1 LGHNT, CDR2 FRNRAP. This CDR3 spans 14 amino acids. The DNA of the CDR3 is TGTGCTAGTGCCCCAGGGACAGGGGAAAACACCATATATTTT. Amino acid sequence: CASAPGTGENTIYF.

This chain joins TRBV29-1 and TRBJ1-1, with no clear D. This CDR3 comprises 11 residues. V shed 3 bases and J shed 6 bases, with 8 bases lying between them. Germline V gives CDR1 SQVTM, CDR2 ANQGSEA. CDR3 DNA sequence: TGCAGCGTTGAGGAGGGAGCTGAAGCTTTCTTT. This codes for CSVEEGAEAFF.

This rearrangement joins TRBV5-6 to TRBJ2-2; D is possibly TRBD1 (8 bases). The CDR3 length is 15 residues. The germline CDR1 and CDR2 sequences are SGHDT and YYEEEE. Trimming removed 2 bases at V and 5 bases at J, with 13 bases between. CDR3 sequence reads: CASSFGQGGTGELFF. For the CDR3, the DNA is TGTGCCAGCAGCTTCGGACAGGGAGGGACCGGGGAGCTGTTTTTT.

This clone has a single count. The chain has TRBV28 and TRBJ2-7; TRBD1 matches at 12 bases. V shed 8 bases, J shed 6 bases, and the junction held 5 bases outside the gene matches. Germline CDR1 and CDR2: MDHEN and SYDVKM. The CDR3 contains 13 residues. This CDR3 is CASGTGGVGEQYF. CDR3 DNA: TGTGCCAGCGGGACAGGGGGCGTTGGCGAGCAGTACTTC.

This clone was seen once. The V gene is TRBV5-5, the J gene TRBJ1-5; D is ambiguous. This CDR3 has 14 residues. Germline V gene lookup returns CDR1 SGHKS and CDR2 YYEKEE (reference sequence). Trimming removed 0 bases from V and 3 bases from J, with 7 bases in between. This CDR3 is CASSLDVDNQPQHF. CDR3 DNA sequence: TGTGCCAGCAGCTTGGATGTAGACAATCAGCCCCAGCATTTT. The full variable domain, with the rest looked up from reference TRBV5-5 and TRBJ1-5, is DAGVTQSPTHLIKTRGQQVTLRCSPISGHKSVSWYQQVLGQGPQFIFQYYEKEERGRGNFPDRFSARQFPNYSSELNVNALLLGDSALYLCASSLDVDNQPQHFGDGTRLSIL.

The rearrangement links TRBV19 to TRBJ2-7; D may be TRBD2 (6 bases). The V end was cut by 3 bases, the J end by 3 bases, with 15 bases between. CDR1 and CDR2 (germline): LNHDA, SQIVND (reference sequence). This CDR3 contains 15 residues. The CDR3 DNA reads as TGTGCCAGTAGTATTGCGCCGGGAGTACTCTACGAGCAGTACTTC. Residues: CASSIAPGVLYEQYF.

This chain joins TRBV27 and TRBJ2-7, with 11 bases matching TRBD1. With 1 base clipped from V and 3 bases from J, the junction kept 5 bases outside the gene matches. The CDR3 has 16 amino acids. Germline V gives CDR1 MNHEY, CDR2 SMNVEV (reference sequence). Here the CDR3 reads CASSLYRGTGGYEQYF. The CDR3 nucleotides read TGTGCCAGCAGTTTATATAGAGGGACAGGGGGCTACGAGCAGTACTTC.

The chain has TRBV9 and TRBJ2-5; 7 nucleotides match TRBD1. CDR3 size: 15 residues. CDR1 and CDR2 (germline): SGDLS, YYNGEE. J was trimmed by 2 bases and V by 4 bases; bases with no gene match: 8. The CDR3 coding sequence is TGTGCCAGCAGCCGGCCTGGGACAGATCAAGAGACCCAGTACTTC. This sequence encodes CASSRPGTDQETQYF. Based on the CDR3 plus reference TRBV9 and TRBJ2-5, the full variable domain is DSGVTQTPKHLITATGQRVTLRCSPRSGDLSVYWYQQSLDQGLQFLIQYYNGEERAKGNILERFSAQQFPDLHSELNLSSLELGDSALYFCASSRPGTDQETQYFGPGTRLLVL.

CDR3 residues: CASSSQPSGVSTDTQYF. The CDR3 DNA is TGTGCCAGCAGCTCCCAGCCTAGCGGAGTGAGCACAGATACGCAGTATTTT. The rearrangement joins TRBV7-3 to TRBJ2-3; TRBD2 matches 7 bases. The ends lost 4 bases at V and 0 bases at J; junction bases unmatched: 10. The germline gives CDR1 SGHTA, CDR2 FQGTGA. The CDR3 is 17 residues long.

This clone has only one observation. DNA for the CDR3: TGTGCCATCAGCAAAACAACTAATGAAAAACTGTTTTTT. It codes for CAISKTTNEKLFF. This chain connects TRBV10-3 to TRBJ1-4, with D uncertain. The CDR3 has 13 residues. Germline V lookup: CDR1 ENHRY, CDR2 SYGVKD. V was shortened by 6 bases and J by 0 bases, with 5 bases between the two germline ends.

The chain employs TRBV4-3 and TRBJ1-2, with 8 bases aligning to TRBD1. Germline V gene data show CDR1 as LGHNA and CDR2 as YSLEER. CDR3 length equals 16 residues. Unmatched junction bases numbered 12, after V lost 1 base and J lost 8 bases. The CDR3 DNA is TGCGCCAGCAGCCAAGTCCGGGACAGGCTTTGGTGGGGCTACACCTTC. Translated, it gives CASSQVRDRLWWGYTF.

By share, this clone ranks as medium-sized. The chain has TRBV18 and TRBJ1-1; 7 positions agree with TRBD1. V was clipped by 2 bases and J by 1 base; unmatched bases: 7. Germline V gives CDR1 KGHSH, CDR2 LQKENI. This CDR3 is built from 16 residues. The CDR3 spells CASSPMHRDRNTEAFF. CDR3 DNA sequence: TGTGCCAGCTCACCAATGCATCGGGACAGGAACACTGAAGCTTTCTTT.

The CDR3 bases are TGTGCCAGCAGTTTACACAGGGGCGGGGAAGAGACCCAGTACTTC. This translates into CASSLHRGGEETQYF. The rearrangement links TRBV6-5 to TRBJ2-5, with D tentatively TRBD1 (7 bases). Trimming pared 4 bases from V and 3 bases from J, leaving 15 bases between. The CDR3 consists of 15 residues. Germline loops: CDR1 MNHEY, CDR2 SVGAGI.

The rearrangement uses TRBV5-1 and TRBJ2-5, with D tentatively TRBD1 (5 bases). The CDR3 spans 16 residues. The germline V and J ends were trimmed by 7 bases and 4 bases, with 23 bases remaining between them. The germline CDR1 and CDR2 sequences are SGHRS and YFSETQ. The CDR3 region is CASGTNGLGRGETQYF. CDR3 DNA sequence: TGCGCCAGCGGAACGAATGGGTTGGGAAGGGGAGAGACCCAGTACTTC.

The count of this clone is one. The chain combines TRBV9 with TRBJ2-4; tentative D call: TRBD1 (7 bases). Deletions cut 4 bases from V and 5 bases from J, with 13 bases between. In germline, CDR1 is SGDLS, CDR2 YYNGEE. There are 14 residues in the CDR3. CDR3: CASSLGGGENIQYF. The CDR3 nucleotides are TGTGCCAGCAGCTTAGGAGGGGGCGAAAACATTCAGTACTTC.